A single sample is the source of the 21 T cell receptor beta chains below, sequenced in a study of shared clonotypes between healthy human individuals (dated by TCRdb to 2020 to 2021). The library was prepared using the immunoSEQ multiplex PCR assay. Not all clones reach the TCRdb copy of this immuneACCESS table, which keeps in-frame sequences only. Checked studies attribute under half of the gap to unresolved V genes and leave the rest unexplained. Present in this sample are about 380,000 clones, 96% of which were seen just once. The biggest ten clones account for approximately 0.32% of the sample. Material for sequencing was memory CD8+ T cells sorted from blood. The sample's cell subset or site label is to be understood as: CD45RO+ cells pooled with CCR7-negative TemRA cells. The receptors originated from a young man in good health.

The chain carries TRBV4-1 and TRBJ2-1, with D perhaps TRBD1 (5 bases). V was clipped by 4 bases and J by 5 bases, with 18 bases between them. The CDR3 consists of 16 residues. Germline V gene lookup returns CDR1 MGHRA and CDR2 YSYEKL. The CDR3 sequence is CASSLGATLTHNEQFF. The CDR3, as DNA: TGCGCCAGCAGCCTTGGGGCTACCCTTACTCACAATGAGCAGTTCTTC.

The rearrangement joins TRBV7-2 to TRBJ2-7; D remains unclear. The CDR3 extends over 13 amino acids. The ends were cut back, 1 base at V and 0 bases at J, with 4 bases in the middle. Germline V gene sequence: CDR1 SGHTA, CDR2 FQGNSA. The CDR3 sequence is CASSLDFSYEQYF. For the CDR3, the DNA is TGTGCCAGCAGCTTAGACTTCTCCTACGAGCAGTACTTC.

J is TRBJ2-6 and V is TRBV27; D gene unclear. Trimming left V 5 bases short and J 0 bases short, with 5 bases between. This CDR3 is 14 amino acids long. CDR1 is MNHEY, CDR2 SMNVEV, per germline (reference sequence). In DNA, the CDR3 is TGTGCCAGCAGTACAATCTCTGGGGCCAACGTCCTGACTTTC. Translation: CASSTISGANVLTF.

V gene TRBV18 combines with J gene TRBJ2-3, with TRBD2 matching over 8 bases. The CDR3 length is 17 residues. The V segment lost 1 base and the J segment 2 bases; nucleotides outside the gene matches: 8. Germline assignment: CDR1 KGHSH and CDR2 LQKENI. CDR3: CASSPLPSGPSTDTQYF. The DNA for the CDR3 is TGTGCCAGCTCACCACTGCCTAGCGGGCCGTCCACAGATACGCAGTATTTT.

The chain employs TRBV7-3 and TRBJ1-1; D unclear. CDR1 and CDR2 from the germline V gene are SGHTA and FQGTGA. CDR3 length: 13 amino acids. Trimming took 0 bases from V and 1 from J, leaving 3 bases between them. CDR3 in DNA: TGTGCCAGCAGCTTAACGGAGAACACTGAAGCTTTCTTT. Its protein product is CASSLTENTEAFF.

This chain joins TRBV18 and TRBJ2-1, with D unresolved. From germline, CDR1 is KGHSH and CDR2 LQKENI. V dropped 6 bases and J dropped 6 bases, with 15 bases sitting between them. This CDR3 has 14 amino acids. This CDR3 is CASSRQGPVNEQFF. The DNA of the CDR3 is TGTGCCAGCTCCCGACAAGGGCCAGTCAATGAGCAGTTCTTC.

This chain joins TRBV5-4 and TRBJ2-1, with D possibly matching TRBD2 (6 bases). The V end lost 0 bases, the J end lost 5 bases, and 18 bases lay between the germline ends. The V gene's germline CDR1 is SGHNT and CDR2 YYREEE (reference sequence). There are 17 residues in the CDR3. CDR3 protein: CASSLGFWWEENNEQFF. In DNA, the CDR3 is TGTGCCAGCAGCTTGGGTTTCTGGTGGGAGGAGAACAATGAGCAGTTCTTC.

Turning to this clone: The same CDR3 also results from other DNA sequences found in this sample. This sequence joins TRBV5-1 and TRBJ2-5; a possible D gene is TRBD1 (6 bases). Trimming removed 0 bases from V and 5 bases from J, with 8 bases in between. CDR1 is SGHRS, CDR2 YFSETQ, per germline. CDR3 length: 13 residues. CDR3: CASSLGQGETQYF. In DNA, the CDR3 is TGCGCCAGCAGCTTGGGTCAGGGGGAGACCCAGTACTTC.

This clone was recorded only once. The rearrangement links TRBV11-2 to TRBJ2-2; TRBD2 is a possible D gene (6 bases). V was shortened by 1 base and J by 5 bases, with 11 bases between the two germline ends. This CDR3 has 15 residues. CDR1 is SGHAT and CDR2 is FQNNGV in the germline V gene. CDR3 protein: CASSLVGGETGELFF. The DNA for the CDR3 is TGTGCCAGCAGCTTAGTGGGGGGAGAGACCGGGGAGCTGTTTTTT.

This chain connects TRBV7-9 to TRBJ1-3, with D unresolved. CDR1 is SEHNR and CDR2 is FQNEAQ in the germline V gene (reference sequence). The CDR3 loop spans 15 amino acids. Trimming took off 0 bases at V and 3 bases at J, with 9 bases between the two ends. The CDR3 DNA follows: TGTGCCAGCAGCTTAGCGACCGGTCTTGGAAACACCATATATTTT. Translation gives CASSLATGLGNTIYF. The full variable domain, with the rest looked up from reference TRBV7-9 and TRBJ1-3, is DTGVSQNPRHKITKRGQNVTFRCDPISEHNRLYWYRQTLGQGPEFLTYFQNEAQLEKSRLLSDRFSAERPKGSFSTLEIQRTEQGDSAMYLCASSLATGLGNTIYFGEGSWLTVV.

The chain employs TRBV15 and TRBJ1-2, with a possible D match to TRBD1 (5 bases). With 0 bases removed from V and 4 bases from J, the gap between germline ends came to 12 bases. The CDR3 consists of 15 residues. CDR1 and CDR2 (germline): LNHNV, YYDKDF (reference sequence). In DNA, the CDR3 is TGTGCCACCAGCAGAGATCTCACAGGCCTCTATGGCTACACCTTC. It codes for CATSRDLTGLYGYTF.

A word on this clone: At the DNA level, this CDR3 is encoded by other sequences in the same sample as well. V and J are TRBV4-2 and TRBJ1-1; D remains ambiguous. Germline values: CDR1 LGHNA, CDR2 YNFKEQ. CDR3 length: 13 residues. The ends were cut back, 0 bases at V and 3 bases at J, with 5 bases in the middle. The CDR3 sequence is CASSQDRDTEAFF. The CDR3 coding sequence is TGTGCCAGCAGCCAAGATCGGGACACTGAAGCTTTCTTT.

V gene TRBV2 combines with J gene TRBJ1-2; TRBD1 might be the D (5 bases). The germline CDR1 and CDR2 sequences are SNHLY and FYNNEI. V shed 1 base and J shed 6 bases, with 12 bases lying between them. The CDR3 loop spans 14 amino acids. CDR3 amino acids: CASSEGAGWNGYTF. The DNA for the CDR3 is TGTGCCAGCAGTGAAGGGGCAGGGTGGAATGGCTACACCTTC.

The rearrangement links TRBV2 to TRBJ2-3; tentatively, D is TRBD1 or TRBD2 (5 bases each). The CDR3 has 15 residues. The germline gives CDR1 SNHLY, CDR2 FYNNEI. The V end was cut by 3 bases, the J end by 1 base, with 11 bases between. The chain's CDR3 is CASSDPGGGTDTQYF. The DNA of the CDR3 is TGTGCCAGCAGTGATCCTGGGGGAGGCACAGATACGCAGTATTTT.

About this clone itself: Other DNA sequences within the sample encode an identical CDR3. This chain connects TRBV5-1 to TRBJ1-2; 11 bases fit TRBD1. The CDR3 is 15 amino acids. Trimming removed 2 bases from V and 2 bases from J; junction bases left unmatched: 2. Germline V CDR1 and CDR2: SGHRS, YFSETQ. The CDR3 spells CASSLGQGANYGYTF. DNA for the CDR3: TGCGCCAGCAGCTTAGGACAGGGGGCCAACTATGGCTACACCTTC.

V is TRBV29-1 and J is TRBJ2-3; D is possibly TRBD1 or TRBD2 (6 bases each). Germline V gene lookup returns CDR1 SQVTM and CDR2 ANQGSEA. V lost 6 bases to trimming and J lost 0 bases, with 16 bases between them. This CDR3 spans 15 amino acids. The CDR3 protein is CSVGQLASSTDTQYF. CDR3 nucleotide sequence: TGCAGCGTAGGACAGCTAGCGTCTAGCACAGATACGCAGTATTTT.

The chain combines TRBV6-5 with TRBJ2-2, with 10 bases fitting TRBD1. J lost 4 bases, V lost 7 bases, and 3 bases had no gene match. The CDR3 has 14 residues. Per germline, CDR1 MNHEY and CDR2 SVGAGI. CDR3 sequence: CASTRTGGTGELFF. CDR3 coding DNA: TGTGCCAGCACCCGGACAGGGGGCACCGGGGAGCTGTTTTTT.

The chain carries TRBV4-1 and TRBJ1-5, with 7 nucleotides matching TRBD1. The germline V gene has CDR1 MGHRA and CDR2 YSYEKL. The CDR3 runs to 15 residues. J lost 9 bases, V lost 0 bases, and 8 bases had no gene match. CDR3 sequence (DNA): TGCGCCAGCAGCCAAGAGGGGAGGGGGCGGTGGCCCCAGCATTTT. Its protein is CASSQEGRGRWPQHF.

The DNA of the CDR3 is TGTGCCAGCAGTGAAAAGGGTGGACCGAACACCGGGGAGCTGTTTTTT. Protein sequence: CASSEKGGPNTGELFF. The chain carries TRBV6-1 and TRBJ2-2; D not certain. The CDR3 contains 16 residues. Germline V gene sequence: CDR1 MNHNS, CDR2 SASEGT. Trimming took 2 bases from V and 0 from J, leaving 10 bases between them.

As regards this clone: Within the sample, other DNA sequences also encode this same CDR3. This chain links TRBV27 with TRBJ2-2; D unclear. V lost 5 bases and J 3 bases, leaving 4 bases between the germline ends. The germline CDR1 and CDR2 sequences are MNHEY and SMNVEV (reference sequence). The CDR3 has 12 residues. The CDR3 sequence: CASSLYTGELFF. The CDR3 nucleotides are TGTGCCAGCAGTCTCTACACCGGGGAGCTGTTTTTT.

The table lists this clone with a count of one. The gene calls are TRBV9 and TRBJ2-5, with D possibly TRBD1 on 6 matching bases. CDR3 length: 12 residues. Trimming shortened V by 10 bases and J by 9 bases, and 19 bases separated the two germline ends. Per germline, CDR1 SGDLS and CDR2 YYNGEE. Written as DNA, the CDR3 is TGTGCCCCCGGGACACTCGGGTCGGCCCAGTACTTC. It specifies CAPGTLGSAQYF.